In its sample, the clone carrying this T cell receptor (beta chain) was seen many times. The target antigen is unknown. This sample is part of a study of regulatory T cells in long-lasting Graves disease. The CDR3 is made up of 15 amino acids. V trimming: 4 bases; J trimming: 10 bases; junction bases outside the gene matches: 7. Germline CDR1 and CDR2: MNHEY and SMNVEV (reference sequence). Through Arm-PCR of CDR3 regions and iRepertoire HTBI primers, TCR beta libraries were built. TCRdb reanalysed the multiplex PCR reads using MiXCR and keeps one entry per CDR3 protein. Of hundreds of thousands of distinct CDR3 sequences listed, around 16% are singletons. Noted time point: newly diagnosed GD, antithyroid drugs for less than 3 months. Generation of the TCR library employed RNA extracted from PBMCs. Overall study findings and caveats: Persistent patients shared some 2,500 public clonotypes among themselves. Newly diagnosed patients shared fewer, at some 970. Accuracy was possibly reduced by small sample size.

Specimen: peripheral blood mononuclear cells (PBMCs), collected at new diagnosis, from a patient treated with antithyroid drugs. This TCR came from a female donor with Graves disease. This rearrangement joins TRBV27 to TRBJ2-1; 13 nucleotides line up with TRBD2. The CDR3 protein is CASSSGTSGVEEQFF. CDR3 sequence (DNA): TGTGCCAGCAGTTCGGGGACTAGCGGGGTAGAGGAGCAGTTCTTC.